The TCR beta chain under discussion was sequenced for a study of blood T cell repertoires in COVID-19. Study-wide context: The samples span acute and convalescent COVID-19 from the United States, Italy and Spain. Sources were T cells, B-cell-depleted T cells, or PBMCs; the material itself was cDNA or gDNA.

Germline V gene data show CDR1 as SGHVS and CDR2 as FQNEAQ. Trimming shortened V by 1 base and J by 1 base, and 14 bases separated the two germline ends. The CDR3 consists of 16 residues. The authors' processing: Estimation of nucleated cell counts was performed using reference gene primer amplification. The protocol was immunoSEQ multiplex PCR, while the TCRdb copy is restricted to in-frame clones and leaves out a portion. V and J calls and clone size are those listed in that table; D and trimming were worked out from the DNA. This sample has about 140,000 clones, with approximately 85% found just once. This clone occurred once. Other DNA sequences in this sample translate to the same CDR3.

Sequences were obtained from peripheral blood. This receptor was identified in a man aged 50-60 years with acute or convalescent COVID-19. V gene TRBV7-8 combines with J gene TRBJ2-7; D gene ambiguous. The CDR3 loop reads CASSLVGGPSSYEQYF. DNA of the CDR3: TGTGCCAGCAGCTTAGTTGGCGGCCCCAGTTCCTACGAGCAGTACTTC.